Presented here are 10 T cell receptor beta chains from one specimen sequenced in a study of blood T cell repertoires in COVID-19. Repertoires were generated with immunoSEQ multiplex PCR, while TCRdb's copy carries only in-frame clones and drops some. The table lists roughly 220,000 clones, around 88% of them singletons. Sequencing was carried out using PBMCs or T cells enriched from blood (not recorded which). The receptors were sampled from a woman between 45 and 65 years old with acute COVID-19.

The CDR3 sequence is CASSPGLAGANEQFF. The CDR3 DNA reads as TGCGCCAGCAGCCCCGGACTAGCGGGAGCAAATGAGCAGTTCTTC. J is TRBJ2-1 and V is TRBV4-3, with 13 positions matching TRBD2. Losses at the gene ends were 4 bases for V and 7 bases for J; bases not matched to a gene: 4. CDR3 size: 15 residues. Germline-derived CDR1 and CDR2 are LGHNA and YSLEER.

As regards this clone: The sample contains more than one DNA sequence encoding this CDR3. V is TRBV12-3 or TRBV12-4 and J is TRBJ1-2; a possible D gene is TRBD1 (5 bases). This CDR3 is built from 13 residues. V was shortened by 3 bases and J by 3 bases, with 8 bases between the two germline ends. CDR3 amino acids: CASSLGGDYGYTF. The CDR3 coding sequence is TGTGCCAGCAGTTTGGGAGGGGACTATGGCTACACCTTC.

The chain is built from TRBV19 and TRBJ2-5, with D unresolved. V gave up 5 bases and J gave up 2 bases, with 15 bases separating them. Per germline, CDR1 LNHDA and CDR2 SQIVND (reference sequence). There are 15 residues in the CDR3. The CDR3 DNA sequence: TGTGCCAGTAGTTTCGTGGTGGGCTTACAAGAGACCCAGTACTTC. This sequence encodes CASSFVVGLQETQYF.

The rearrangement uses TRBV5-5 and TRBJ2-1; 10 nucleotides match TRBD1. J gave up 7 bases and V 4 bases, and 11 bases lay outside the gene matches. Germline-derived CDR1 and CDR2 are SGHKS and YYEKEE (reference sequence). This CDR3 spans 16 amino acids. DNA of the CDR3: TGTGCCAGCAGCCTCGACTGGGACAGGGGTCATAATGAGCAGTTCTTC. It codes for CASSLDWDRGHNEQFF.

The chain recombines TRBV3-1 (or the pseudogene TRBV3-2) with TRBJ2-5; D gene uncertain. The CDR3 length is 12 residues. CDR1 is LGHDT and CDR2 is YNNKEL in the germline V gene (reference sequence). V shed 0 bases and J shed 13 bases, with 12 bases lying between them. CDR3 amino acids: CASSQEGDFGYF. CDR3 DNA: TGTGCCAGCAGCCAAGAGGGTGACTTCGGGTACTTC.

This clone turned up a few times. The V and J genes are TRBV11-2 and TRBJ2-7; no clear D. CDR1 and CDR2 from the germline V gene are SGHAT and FQNNGV. V lost 2 bases to trimming and J lost 6 bases, with 5 bases between them. This CDR3 has 11 residues. The CDR3 DNA reads TGTGCCAGCAGCTTATTTCGCGAGCAGTACTTC. Protein: CASSLFREQYF.

The gene calls are TRBV7-2 and TRBJ1-3; D unclear. Germline V gene sequence: CDR1 SGHTA, CDR2 FQGNSA. V was pared by 0 bases and J by 4 bases, with 10 bases between. The CDR3 covers 15 residues. The CDR3 DNA is TGTGCCAGCAGCTTAGCTCCCCCGGGGGGAAACACCATATATTTT. Protein product: CASSLAPPGGNTIYF.

This chain uses TRBV5-1 with TRBJ2-1; TRBD2 matches 9 bases. The ends lost 4 bases at V and 6 bases at J; junction bases unmatched: 8. CDR3 length: 15 residues. Germline V gene sequence: CDR1 SGHRS, CDR2 YFSETQ. The CDR3 DNA follows: TGCGCCAGCAGCACCGGGACTAGCCTCTCCAATGAGCAGTTCTTC. Translated, it gives CASSTGTSLSNEQFF.

The gene calls are TRBV6-4 and TRBJ2-3; D is uncertain. Per the germline V gene, CDR1 is MRHNA and CDR2 is SNTAGT. V was pared by 5 bases and J by 0 bases, with 15 bases between. This CDR3 contains 16 residues. The CDR3 here is CASSPQRYSSTDTQYF. The CDR3 coding sequence is TGTGCCAGCAGTCCCCAGCGATATTCTAGCACAGATACGCAGTATTTT.

The genes are TRBV28 and TRBJ1-2; no clear D gene. The CDR3 runs to 11 residues. Germline V CDR1 and CDR2: MDHEN, SYDVKM. CDR3 in amino acids: CACHDQAGYTF. DNA for the CDR3: TGTGCTTGCCACGATCAGGCTGGCTACACCTTC.